Listed here is a single T cell receptor (beta chain). Its antigen is currently unknown. Germline V lookup: CDR1 LGHNA, CDR2 YNFKEQ. This CDR3 spans 16 amino acids. With V trimmed by 4 bases and J by 6 bases, 12 bases remained unmatched. Using immunoSEQ multiplex PCR, the repertoire was profiled, and TCRdb retains in-frame clones only, with some absent. This repertoire shows some 110,000 clones, around 85% found once; its top ten account for almost 4.5%. The source of the sample is a study of T cell responses to AZD1222 COVID-19 vaccine. Regarding the study as a whole: Sampled repertoires all dated from after the peak T cell response. A reported finding is that nearly half of spike-specific TCRs target unmutated variant regions.

The source material was peripheral blood, sampled 28 days after the second AZD1222 dose. The chain uses TRBV4-2 and TRBJ1-2; 9 nucleotides line up with TRBD1. The source of this sequence is an adult who received the AZD1222 COVID-19 vaccine. The CDR3 DNA reads as TGTGCCAGCAGCCGGGGGGGACAGGGTCTATCTGATGGCTACACCTTC. This sequence encodes CASSRGGQGLSDGYTF.